The 4 T cell receptor beta chains listed next were all sequenced from one sample in a study of cytomegalovirus exposure and HLA in healthy donors. Primers for the PCR totalled 60 Vbeta and 13 Jbeta. Measured with immunoSEQ multiplex PCR; TCRdb has only the in-frame clones, and not every one. The data contain under 150,000 clones, 60% to 85% of them singletons. What was sequenced was PBMCs. These receptors were obtained from a woman between 40 and 55 years old in good health and CMV-seropositive.

The chain employs TRBV5-6 and TRBJ1-4; no definite D call. This CDR3 region has 15 residues. The V gene lost 4 bases and the J gene lost 3 bases, with 13 bases spanning the gap. Germline-derived CDR1 and CDR2 are SGHDT and YYEEEE. DNA for the CDR3: TGTGCCAGCAGCCCGGGATGGGGATCTAATGAAAAACTGTTTTTT. It translates to CASSPGWGSNEKLFF.

The chain uses TRBV5-6 and TRBJ1-1; 8 bases fit TRBD1. CDR3 length equals 16 residues. The germline V gene has CDR1 SGHDT and CDR2 YYEEEE. The V and J ends lost 0 bases and 4 bases, in that order; junction bases with no gene match: 8. The CDR3 protein is CASSLGDRTGFTEAFF. In nucleotides, the CDR3 is TGTGCCAGCAGCTTGGGGGATAGGACAGGGTTCACTGAAGCTTTCTTT.

The chain has TRBV9 and TRBJ2-7, with 10 bases fitting TRBD1. Germline assignment: CDR1 SGDLS and CDR2 YYNGEE. V lost 0 bases to trimming and J lost 2 bases; unmatched junction nucleotides: 2. The CDR3 contains 15 residues. The CDR3 DNA reads TGTGCCAGCAGCGTAGCTGGGACAGGGGCCTACGAGCAGTACTTC. Amino acids: CASSVAGTGAYEQYF.

This clone showed up just once. The chain links TRBV30 to TRBJ1-3; D unclear. In germline, CDR1 is GTSNPN, CDR2 SVGIG (reference sequence). This CDR3 contains 11 residues. V dropped 4 bases and J dropped 10 bases, with 11 bases sitting between them. The CDR3 DNA reads as TGTGCCTGGACCCCGGGGAGAACCATATATTTT. Translating it yields CAWTPGRTIYF.